This T cell receptor beta chain was obtained from a study of CD4 T cells in relation to SARS-CoV-2 and coronaviruses. Study background: No peptide or an HIV-1 Nef peptide pool served as negative control.

With regard to this clone: Its target is unknown.

Unexposed donor CD4+ T cells date from about 2011-2018, before the COVID-19 pandemic. CD4+ T cells were isolated from the cells after around eleven days of culture. On days 3 and 7, cultures got half fresh IL-2 medium. V was trimmed by 2 bases and J by 4 bases, leaving 14 bases between them. CDR3 length equals 15 residues. Germline values: CDR1 LGHNA, CDR2 YNFKEQ. The repertoire was sequenced with immunoSEQ multiplex PCR; TCRdb's copy has only in-frame clones and lacks some. In the table there are around 20,000 clones, around 75% of which are singletons. The gene calls are TRBV4-2 and TRBJ1-2; weak D call: TRBD1 (5 bases). This receptor was taken from a human donor in good health. The sample was CD4+ T cells from PBMCs, cultured in vitro. The CDR3 here is CASSQQRQGSYGYTF. Written as DNA, the CDR3 is TGTGCCAGCAGCCAACAGCGCCAGGGCAGCTATGGCTACACCTTC.